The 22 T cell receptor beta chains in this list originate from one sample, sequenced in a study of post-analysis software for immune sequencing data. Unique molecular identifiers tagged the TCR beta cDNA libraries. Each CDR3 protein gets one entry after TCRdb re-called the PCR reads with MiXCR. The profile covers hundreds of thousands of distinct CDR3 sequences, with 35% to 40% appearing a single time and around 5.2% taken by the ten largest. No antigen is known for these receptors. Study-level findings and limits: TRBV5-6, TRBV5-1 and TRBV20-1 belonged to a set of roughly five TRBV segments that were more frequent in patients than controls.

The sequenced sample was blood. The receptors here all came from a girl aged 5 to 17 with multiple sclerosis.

CDR3 nucleotide sequence: TGTGCCACCAGTGATCCTCCTGGGACAGGGAAAACAGATACGCAGTATTTT. As protein: CATSDPPGTGKTDTQYF. V gene TRBV24-1 combines with J gene TRBJ2-3, with 9 bases aligning to TRBD1. The V gene end was trimmed by 3 bases and the J gene end by 3 bases; junction bases not matched to a gene: 9. The CDR3 has 17 amino acids. The germline V gene has CDR1 KGHDR and CDR2 SFDVKD.

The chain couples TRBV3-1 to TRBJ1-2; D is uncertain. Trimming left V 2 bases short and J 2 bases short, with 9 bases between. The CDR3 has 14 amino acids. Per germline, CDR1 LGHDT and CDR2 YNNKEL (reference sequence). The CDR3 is CASSQSSGNYGYTF. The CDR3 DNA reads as TGTGCCAGCAGCCAAAGTTCAGGAAACTATGGCTACACCTTC.

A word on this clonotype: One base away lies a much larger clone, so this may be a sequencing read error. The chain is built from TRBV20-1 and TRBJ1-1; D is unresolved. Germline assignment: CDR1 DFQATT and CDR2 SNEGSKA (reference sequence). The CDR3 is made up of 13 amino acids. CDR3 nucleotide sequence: TGCAGTACTAGAGATCTTGGCGGGACTGAAGCTTTCTTT. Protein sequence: CSTRDLGGTEAFF.

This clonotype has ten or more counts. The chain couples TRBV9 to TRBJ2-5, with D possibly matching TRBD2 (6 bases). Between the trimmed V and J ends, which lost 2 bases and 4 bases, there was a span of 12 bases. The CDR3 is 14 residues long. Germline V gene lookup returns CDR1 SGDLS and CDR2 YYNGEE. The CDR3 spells CASSVGRLPETQYF. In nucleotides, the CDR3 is TGTGCCAGCAGCGTCGGGAGATTACCAGAGACCCAGTACTTC.

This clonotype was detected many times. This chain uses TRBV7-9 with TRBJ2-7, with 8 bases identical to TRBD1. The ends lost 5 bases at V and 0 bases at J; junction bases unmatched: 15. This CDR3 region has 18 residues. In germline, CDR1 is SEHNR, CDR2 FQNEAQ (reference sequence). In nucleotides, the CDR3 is TGTGCCAGCAGCCCTGGGGGGACAGGTCCTACTATCTCCTACGAGCAGTACTTC. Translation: CASSPGGTGPTISYEQYF.

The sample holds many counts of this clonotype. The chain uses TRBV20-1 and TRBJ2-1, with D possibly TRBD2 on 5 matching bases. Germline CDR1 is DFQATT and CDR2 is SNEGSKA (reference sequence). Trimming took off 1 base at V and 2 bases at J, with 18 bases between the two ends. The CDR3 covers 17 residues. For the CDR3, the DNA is TGCAGTGCTAGAGTGGGTGGGTGGGGAGAGACCTACAATGAGCAGTTCTTC. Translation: CSARVGGWGETYNEQFF.

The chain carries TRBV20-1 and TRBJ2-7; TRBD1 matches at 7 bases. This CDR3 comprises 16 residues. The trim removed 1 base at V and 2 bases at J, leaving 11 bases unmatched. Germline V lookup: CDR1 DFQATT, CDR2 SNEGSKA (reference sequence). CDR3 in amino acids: CSARGAHRDSPYEQYF. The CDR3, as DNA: TGCAGTGCTAGAGGAGCACATAGGGACAGCCCCTACGAGCAGTACTTC.

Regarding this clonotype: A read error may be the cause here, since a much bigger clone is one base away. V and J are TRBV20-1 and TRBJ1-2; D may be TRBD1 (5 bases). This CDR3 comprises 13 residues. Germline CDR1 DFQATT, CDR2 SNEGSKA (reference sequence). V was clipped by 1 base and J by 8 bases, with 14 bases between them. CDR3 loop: CSARGGRGGGYTF. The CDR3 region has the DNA TGCAGTGCTAGAGGAGGCCGGGGGGGGGGCTACACCTTC.

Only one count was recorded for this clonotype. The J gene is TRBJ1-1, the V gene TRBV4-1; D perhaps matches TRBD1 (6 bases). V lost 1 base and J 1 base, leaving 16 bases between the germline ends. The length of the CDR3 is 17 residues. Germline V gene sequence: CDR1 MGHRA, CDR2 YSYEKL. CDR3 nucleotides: TGCGCCAGCAGCCAAGGGCCAGTGGGGGCCAAGAACACTGAAGCTTTCTTT. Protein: CASSQGPVGAKNTEAFF.

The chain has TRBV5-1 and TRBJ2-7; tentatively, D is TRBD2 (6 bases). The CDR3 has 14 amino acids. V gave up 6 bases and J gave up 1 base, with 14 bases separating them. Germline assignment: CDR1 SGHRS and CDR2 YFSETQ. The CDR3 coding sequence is TGCGCCAGCAACCGGGACGGACTATCCTACGAGCAGTACTTC. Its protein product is CASNRDGLSYEQYF.

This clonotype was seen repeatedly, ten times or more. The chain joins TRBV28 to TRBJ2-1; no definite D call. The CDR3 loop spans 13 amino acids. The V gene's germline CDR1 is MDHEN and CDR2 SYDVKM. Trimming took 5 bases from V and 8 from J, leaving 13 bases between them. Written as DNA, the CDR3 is TGTGCCAGCAGTCCATCGTCCGGGTATGAGCAGTTCTTC. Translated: CASSPSSGYEQFF.

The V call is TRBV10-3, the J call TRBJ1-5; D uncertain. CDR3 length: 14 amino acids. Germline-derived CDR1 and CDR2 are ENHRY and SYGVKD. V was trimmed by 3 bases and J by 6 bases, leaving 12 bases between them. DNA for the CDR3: TGTGCCATCAGTGATTTGACGGGCCCTCAGCCCCAGCATTTT. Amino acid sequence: CAISDLTGPQPQHF.

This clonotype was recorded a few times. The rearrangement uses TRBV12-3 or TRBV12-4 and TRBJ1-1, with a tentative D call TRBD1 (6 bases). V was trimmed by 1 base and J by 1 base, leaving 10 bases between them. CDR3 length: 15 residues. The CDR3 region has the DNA TGTGCCAGCAGTTTAGGGGGACAAAGGAACACTGAAGCTTTCTTT. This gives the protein CASSLGGQRNTEAFF.

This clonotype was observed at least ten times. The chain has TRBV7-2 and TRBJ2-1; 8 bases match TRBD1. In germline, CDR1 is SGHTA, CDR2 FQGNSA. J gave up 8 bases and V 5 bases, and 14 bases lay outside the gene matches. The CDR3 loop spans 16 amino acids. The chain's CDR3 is CASSGGDRWASHEQFF. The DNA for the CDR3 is TGTGCCAGCAGCGGAGGGGACAGGTGGGCCTCCCATGAGCAGTTCTTC.

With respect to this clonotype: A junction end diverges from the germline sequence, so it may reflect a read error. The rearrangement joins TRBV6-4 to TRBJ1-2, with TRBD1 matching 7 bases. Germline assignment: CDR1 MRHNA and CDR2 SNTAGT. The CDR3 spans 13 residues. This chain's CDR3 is CASREGASCGCTF. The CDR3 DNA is TGTGCCAGCAGGGAGGGGGCGAGCTGTGGCTGCACCTTC.

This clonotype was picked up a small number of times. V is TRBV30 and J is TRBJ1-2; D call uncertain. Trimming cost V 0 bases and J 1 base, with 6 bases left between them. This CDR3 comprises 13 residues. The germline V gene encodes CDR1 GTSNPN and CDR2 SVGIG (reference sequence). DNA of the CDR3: TGTGCCTGGAGTGTCGGCAATAACTATGGCTACACCTTC. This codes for CAWSVGNNYGYTF.

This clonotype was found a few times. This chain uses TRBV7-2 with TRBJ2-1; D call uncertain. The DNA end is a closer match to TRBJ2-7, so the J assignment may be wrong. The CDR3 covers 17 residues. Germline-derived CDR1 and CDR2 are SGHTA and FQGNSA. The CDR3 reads CASSLDPHKSPYNEQYF. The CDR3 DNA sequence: TGTGCCAGCAGCTTAGACCCCCACAAGTCGCCCTACAATGAGCAGTACTTC.

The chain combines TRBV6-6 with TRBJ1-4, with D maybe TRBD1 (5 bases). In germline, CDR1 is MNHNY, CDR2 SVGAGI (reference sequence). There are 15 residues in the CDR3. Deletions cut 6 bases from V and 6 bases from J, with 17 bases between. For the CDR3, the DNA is TGTGCCAGCAGGACCGGGACGGGGGAACATGAAAAACTGTTTTTT. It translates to CASRTGTGEHEKLFF.

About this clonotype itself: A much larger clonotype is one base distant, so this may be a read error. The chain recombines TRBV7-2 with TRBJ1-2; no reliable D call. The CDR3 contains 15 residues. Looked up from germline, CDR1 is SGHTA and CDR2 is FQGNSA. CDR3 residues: CASSFFGGFDYGCTF. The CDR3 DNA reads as TGTGCCAGCAGCTTTTTTGGTGGCTTCGACTATGGCTGCACCTTC.

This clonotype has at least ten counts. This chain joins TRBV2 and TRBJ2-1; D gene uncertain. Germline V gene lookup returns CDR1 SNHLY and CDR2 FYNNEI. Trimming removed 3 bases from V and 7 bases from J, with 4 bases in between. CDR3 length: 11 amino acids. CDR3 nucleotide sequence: TGTGCCAGCAGTGACGATAATGAGCAGTTCTTC. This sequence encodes CASSDDNEQFF.

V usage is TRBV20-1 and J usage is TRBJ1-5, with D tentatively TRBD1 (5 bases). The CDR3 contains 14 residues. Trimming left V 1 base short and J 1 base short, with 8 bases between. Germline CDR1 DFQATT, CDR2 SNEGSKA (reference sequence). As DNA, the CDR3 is TGCAGTGCTAGAGTAGGGGTCAGCAATCAGCCCCAGCATTTT. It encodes CSARVGVSNQPQHF.

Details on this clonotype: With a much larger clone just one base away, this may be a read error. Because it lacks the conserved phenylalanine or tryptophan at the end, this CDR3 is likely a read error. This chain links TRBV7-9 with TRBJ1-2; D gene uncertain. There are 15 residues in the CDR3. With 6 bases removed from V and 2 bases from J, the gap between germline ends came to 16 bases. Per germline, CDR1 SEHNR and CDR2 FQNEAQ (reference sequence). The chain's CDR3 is CASSPPGDSNYGYTL. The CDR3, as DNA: TGTGCCAGCAGTCCCCCGGGAGATTCGAACTATGGCTACACCCTC.